This entry concerns a single TCR beta chain. Per germline, CDR1 LGHNT and CDR2 FRNRAP. Trimming took 4 bases from V and 3 from J; bases not matched to a gene: 10. The CDR3 sequence is 16 residues long. Authors' data handling: Amplification from reference gene primers served as the basis for estimated nucleated cell counts. Using immunoSEQ multiplex PCR, the repertoire was profiled, and TCRdb retains in-frame clones only, with some absent. That table is the source of V, J and clone size, and D and trimming were worked out from the DNA. This sample carries over 120,000 clones, 75% to 85% of them seen once, and the ten largest clones take just under 5%. This record belongs to a study of blood T cell repertoires in COVID-19. For the study at large: Some COVID-19 samples were acute and others convalescent; all came from the United States, Italy and Spain.

One Seattle source followed patients from active infection through their disease course. This receptor was obtained from a woman between 65 and 79 years old with COVID-19, enrolled during active disease. V and J are TRBV12-5 and TRBJ1-1; TRBD1 matches at 8 bases. The sequencing input was peripheral blood. Here the CDR3 reads CASGSSPDREDTEAFF. In nucleotides, the CDR3 is TGTGCTAGTGGTTCTTCACCGGACAGGGAAGACACTGAAGCTTTCTTT.